These 11 T cell receptor beta chains were sequenced from one sample in a study of identical twins. From the 5' RACE reads, TCRdb called clonotypes with MiXCR, one entry per CDR3 protein. The sample includes under 300,000 distinct CDR3 sequences, more than 9.5% of them seen just once. This same sample was also taken into another study, of yellow fever vaccine responses in identical twins.

Sequenced input: memory (CD45RO+) T cells sorted from blood. Receptors originate from a woman under 30 in good health.

This clonotype appeared a few times. This chain links TRBV5-1 with TRBJ2-5; D perhaps matches TRBD1 (5 bases). The CDR3 runs to 14 residues. V gave up 6 bases and J gave up 4 bases, with 16 bases separating them. Germline CDR1 reads SGHRS; CDR2 reads YFSETQ. The CDR3 coding sequence is TGCGCCAGCACCGACAGCCTACGAGGAGAGACCCAGTACTTC. Translation: CASTDSLRGETQYF.

This chain uses TRBV6-5 with TRBJ1-6, with 7 bases aligning to TRBD1. The CDR3 extends over 15 amino acids. V trimming: 2 bases; J trimming: 7 bases; junction bases outside the gene matches: 5. The V gene's germline CDR1 is MNHEY and CDR2 SVGAGI. CDR3 sequence (DNA): TGTGCCAGCAGTTACGGTACAGGGGACAATTCACCCCTCCACTTT. Its translation is CASSYGTGDNSPLHF.

This clonotype was recorded a few times. The rearrangement joins TRBV5-1 to TRBJ2-6, with unresolved D. CDR3 length: 15 residues. The germline CDR1 and CDR2 sequences are SGHRS and YFSETQ. Trimming pared 1 base from V and 0 bases from J, leaving 5 bases between. CDR3 region: CASSLFSSGANVLTF. CDR3 sequence (DNA): TGCGCCAGCAGCTTGTTTAGCTCTGGGGCCAACGTCCTGACTTTC.

This clonotype was seen only a few times. The chain uses TRBV20-1 and TRBJ2-7; unclear D gene. The CDR3 consists of 10 residues. Trimming left V 6 bases short and J 2 bases short, with 5 bases between. Germline CDR1 and CDR2: DFQATT and SNEGSKA (reference sequence). DNA of the CDR3: TGCAGTGCCAACCCCTACGAGCAGTACTTC. Translation: CSANPYEQYF.

This clonotype was detected a few times. The chain uses TRBV4-1 and TRBJ2-7; 7 bases fit TRBD2. V trimming: 0 bases; J trimming: 0 bases; junction bases outside the gene matches: 8. This CDR3 is built from 17 residues. The germline gives CDR1 MGHRA, CDR2 YSYEKL. The CDR3 is CASSQDPRTSSSYEQYF. The CDR3 nucleotides read TGCGCCAGCAGCCAAGATCCCCGGACTAGTTCCTCCTACGAGCAGTACTTC.

The chain recombines TRBV11-2 with TRBJ2-1; D possibly corresponds to TRBD1 (5 bases). Trimming removed 5 bases from V and 2 bases from J, with 16 bases in between. The CDR3 length is 16 residues. Germline values: CDR1 SGHAT, CDR2 FQNNGV. The CDR3 reads CASSPRVIGAYNEQFF. The DNA for the CDR3 is TGTGCCAGCAGCCCCCGAGTTATAGGGGCCTACAATGAGCAGTTCTTC.

The chain combines TRBV5-1 with TRBJ2-5; the D call may be TRBD1 or TRBD2 (6 bases each). The germline V and J ends were trimmed by 3 bases and 2 bases, with 11 bases remaining between them. From germline, CDR1 is SGHRS and CDR2 YFSETQ. The CDR3 contains 14 residues. CDR3 coding DNA: TGCGCCAGCAGCTACAGGGACTCTCAAGAGACCCAGTACTTC. Its translation is CASSYRDSQETQYF. Using reference TRBV5-1 and TRBJ2-5 for the parts outside the CDR3, the full variable domain is KAGVTQTPRYLIKTRGQQVTLSCSPISGHRSVSWYQQTPGQGLQFLFEYFSETQRNKGNFPGRFSGRQFSNSRSEMNVSTLELGDSALYLCASSYRDSQETQYFGPGTRLLVL.

The table lists this clonotype with many counts. The V gene is TRBV2, the J gene TRBJ2-2; the match to TRBD1 covers 7 bases. The germline CDR1 and CDR2 sequences are SNHLY and FYNNEI. This CDR3 comprises 15 residues. Trimming took 7 bases from V and 5 from J; bases not matched to a gene: 10. CDR3 nucleotides: TGTGCCAGCACCCTCTGGGACAGTCATACCGGGGAGCTGTTTTTT. Its translation is CASTLWDSHTGELFF.

J is TRBJ2-5 and V is TRBV9; maybe TRBD2 (6 bases). CDR1 and CDR2 (germline): SGDLS, YYNGEE. V gave up 0 bases and J gave up 4 bases, with 13 bases separating them. The CDR3 extends over 15 amino acids. This CDR3 reads CASSVASGLGETQYF. The CDR3 DNA reads as TGTGCCAGCAGCGTAGCGTCGGGACTTGGAGAGACCCAGTACTTC.

In its sample, this clonotype was seen a few times. V gene TRBV20-1 combines with J gene TRBJ1-1; D might be TRBD1 (5 bases). Trimming cost V 4 bases and J 0 bases, with 12 bases left between them. Germline values: CDR1 DFQATT, CDR2 SNEGSKA (reference sequence). This CDR3 is 14 amino acids long. CDR3 DNA: TGCAGTGCTACAGGACGGACAATGAACACTGAAGCTTTCTTT. Translation gives CSATGRTMNTEAFF.

The chain links TRBV4-1 to TRBJ2-1, with D possibly TRBD2 on 5 matching bases. The V gene lost 4 bases and the J gene lost 2 bases, with 18 bases spanning the gap. The V gene's germline CDR1 is MGHRA and CDR2 YSYEKL. This CDR3 is built from 17 residues. CDR3 nucleotide sequence: TGCGCCAGCAGCCCGTTTACGCCAGGACTTGCCTACAATGAGCAGTTCTTC. Amino acid sequence: CASSPFTPGLAYNEQFF.